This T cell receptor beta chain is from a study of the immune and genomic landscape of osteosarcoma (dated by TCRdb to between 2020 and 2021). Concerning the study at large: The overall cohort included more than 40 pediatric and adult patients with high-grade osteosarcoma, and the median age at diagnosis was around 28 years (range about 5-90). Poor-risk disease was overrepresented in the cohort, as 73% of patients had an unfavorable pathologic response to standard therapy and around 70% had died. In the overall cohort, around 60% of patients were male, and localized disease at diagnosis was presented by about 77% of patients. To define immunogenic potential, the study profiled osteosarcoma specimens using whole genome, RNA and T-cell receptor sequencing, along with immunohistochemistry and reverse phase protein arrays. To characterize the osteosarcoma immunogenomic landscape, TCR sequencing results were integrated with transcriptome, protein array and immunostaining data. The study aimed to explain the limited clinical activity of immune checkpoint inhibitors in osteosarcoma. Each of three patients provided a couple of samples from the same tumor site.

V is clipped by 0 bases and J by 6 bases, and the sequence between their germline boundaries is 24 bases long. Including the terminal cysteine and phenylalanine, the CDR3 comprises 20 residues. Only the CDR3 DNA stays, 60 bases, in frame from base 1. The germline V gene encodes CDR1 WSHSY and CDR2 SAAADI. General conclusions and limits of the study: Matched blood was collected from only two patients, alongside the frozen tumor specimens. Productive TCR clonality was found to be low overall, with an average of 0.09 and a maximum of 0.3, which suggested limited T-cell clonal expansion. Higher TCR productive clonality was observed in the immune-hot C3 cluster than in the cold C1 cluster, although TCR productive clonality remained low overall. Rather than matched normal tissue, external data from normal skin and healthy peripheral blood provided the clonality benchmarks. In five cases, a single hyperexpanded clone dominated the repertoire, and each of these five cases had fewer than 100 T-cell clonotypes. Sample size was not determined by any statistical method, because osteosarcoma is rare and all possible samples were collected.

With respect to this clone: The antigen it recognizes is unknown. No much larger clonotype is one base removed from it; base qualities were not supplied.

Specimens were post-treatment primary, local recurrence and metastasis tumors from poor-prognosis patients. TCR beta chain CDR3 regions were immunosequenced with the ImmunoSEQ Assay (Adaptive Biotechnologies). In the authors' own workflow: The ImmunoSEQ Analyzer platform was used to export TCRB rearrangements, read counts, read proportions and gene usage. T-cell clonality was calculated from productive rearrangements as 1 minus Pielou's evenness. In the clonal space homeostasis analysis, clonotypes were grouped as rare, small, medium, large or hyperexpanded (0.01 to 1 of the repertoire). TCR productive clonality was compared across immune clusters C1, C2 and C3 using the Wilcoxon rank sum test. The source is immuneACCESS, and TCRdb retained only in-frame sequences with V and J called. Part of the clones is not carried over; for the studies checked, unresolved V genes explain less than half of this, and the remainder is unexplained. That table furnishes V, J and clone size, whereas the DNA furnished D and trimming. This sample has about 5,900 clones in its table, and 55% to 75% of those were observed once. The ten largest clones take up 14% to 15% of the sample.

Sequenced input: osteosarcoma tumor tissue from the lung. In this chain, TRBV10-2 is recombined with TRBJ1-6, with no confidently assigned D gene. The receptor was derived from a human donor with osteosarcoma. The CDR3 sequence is CASSESTDQLLPMVNSPLHF. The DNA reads TGCGCCAGCAGTGAGTCTACCGATCAGCTACTTCCTATGGTTAATTCACCCCTCCACTTT.